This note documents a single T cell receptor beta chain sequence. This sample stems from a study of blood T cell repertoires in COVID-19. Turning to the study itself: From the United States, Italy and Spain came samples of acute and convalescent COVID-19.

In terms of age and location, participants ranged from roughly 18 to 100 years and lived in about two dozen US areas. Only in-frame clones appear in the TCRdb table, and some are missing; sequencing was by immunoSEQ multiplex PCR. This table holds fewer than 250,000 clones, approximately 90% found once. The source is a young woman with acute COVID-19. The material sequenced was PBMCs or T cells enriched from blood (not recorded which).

The CDR3 DNA is TGTGCCAGCAGCGGGACGATTGACAGGGGTGATTCACCCCTCCACTTT. The encoded protein is CASSGTIDRGDSPLHF. V is TRBV9 and J is TRBJ1-6; TRBD1 matches 8 bases. CDR3 size: 16 residues. Unmatched junction bases numbered 10, after V lost 3 bases and J lost 8 bases. Germline V gene data show CDR1 as SGDLS and CDR2 as YYNGEE.